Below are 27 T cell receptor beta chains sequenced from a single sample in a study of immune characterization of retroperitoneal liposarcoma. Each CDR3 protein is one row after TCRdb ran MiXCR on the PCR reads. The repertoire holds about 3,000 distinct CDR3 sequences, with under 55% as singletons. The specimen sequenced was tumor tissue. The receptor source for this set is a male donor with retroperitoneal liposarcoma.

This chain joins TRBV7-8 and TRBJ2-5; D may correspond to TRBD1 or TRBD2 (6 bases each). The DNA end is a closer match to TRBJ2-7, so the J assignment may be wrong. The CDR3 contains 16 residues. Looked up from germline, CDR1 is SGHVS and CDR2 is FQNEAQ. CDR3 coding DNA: TGTGCCAGCAGCTTAGGCGGGGACATCCGACGCTACGAGCAGTACTTC. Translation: CASSLGGDIRRYEQYF.

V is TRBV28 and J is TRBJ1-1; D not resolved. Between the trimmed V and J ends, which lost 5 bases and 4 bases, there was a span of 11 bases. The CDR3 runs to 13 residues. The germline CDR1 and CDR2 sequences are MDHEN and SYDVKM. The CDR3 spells CASSGPWGTEAFF. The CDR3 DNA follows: TGTGCCAGCAGTGGGCCCTGGGGCACTGAAGCTTTCTTT. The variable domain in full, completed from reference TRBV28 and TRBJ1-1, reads DVKVTQSSRYLVKRTGEKVFLECVQDMDHENMFWYRQDPGLGLRLIYFSYDVKMKEKGDIPEGYSVSREKKERFSLILESASTNQTSMYLCASSGPWGTEAFFGQGTRLTVV.

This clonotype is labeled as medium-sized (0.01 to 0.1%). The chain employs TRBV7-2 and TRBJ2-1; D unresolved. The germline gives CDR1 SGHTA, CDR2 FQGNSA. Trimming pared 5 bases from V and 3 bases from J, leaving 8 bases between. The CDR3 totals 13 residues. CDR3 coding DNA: TGTGCCAGCAGCCATTATAACTACAATGAGCAGTTCTTC. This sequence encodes CASSHYNYNEQFF. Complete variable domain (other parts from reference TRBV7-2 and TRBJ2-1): GAGVSQSPSNKVTEKGKDVELRCDPISGHTALYWYRQSLGQGLEFLIYFQGNSAPDKSGLPSDRFSAERTGGSVSTLTIQRTQQEDSAVYLCASSHYNYNEQFFGPGTRLTVL.

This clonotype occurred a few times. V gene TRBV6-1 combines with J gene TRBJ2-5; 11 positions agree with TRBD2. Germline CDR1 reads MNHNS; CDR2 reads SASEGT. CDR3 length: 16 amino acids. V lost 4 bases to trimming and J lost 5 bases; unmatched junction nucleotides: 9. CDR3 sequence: CASSASSGGPSETQYF. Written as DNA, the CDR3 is TGTGCCAGCAGTGCTTCTAGCGGGGGGCCGTCGGAGACCCAGTACTTC.

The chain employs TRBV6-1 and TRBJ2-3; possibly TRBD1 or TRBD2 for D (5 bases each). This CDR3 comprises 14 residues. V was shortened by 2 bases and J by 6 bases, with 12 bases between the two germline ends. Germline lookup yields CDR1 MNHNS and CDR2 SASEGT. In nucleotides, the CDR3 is TGTGCCAGCAGTGAATCGTCGGGGCCGGATACGCAGTATTTT. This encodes CASSESSGPDTQYF.

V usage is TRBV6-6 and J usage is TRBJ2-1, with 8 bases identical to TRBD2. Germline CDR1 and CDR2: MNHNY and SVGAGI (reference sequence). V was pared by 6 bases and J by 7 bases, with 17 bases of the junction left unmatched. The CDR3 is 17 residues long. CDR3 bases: TGTGCCAGCAGCCCCTCGGGTCGTAGCGGGATATATAATGAGCAGTTCTTC. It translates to CASSPSGRSGIYNEQFF.

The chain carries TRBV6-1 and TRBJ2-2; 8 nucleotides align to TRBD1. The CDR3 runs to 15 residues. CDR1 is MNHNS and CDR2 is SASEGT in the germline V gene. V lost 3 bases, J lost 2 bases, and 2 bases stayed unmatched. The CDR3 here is CASSDQGANTGELFF. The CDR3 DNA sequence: TGTGCCAGCAGTGACCAGGGGGCTAACACCGGGGAGCTGTTTTTT.

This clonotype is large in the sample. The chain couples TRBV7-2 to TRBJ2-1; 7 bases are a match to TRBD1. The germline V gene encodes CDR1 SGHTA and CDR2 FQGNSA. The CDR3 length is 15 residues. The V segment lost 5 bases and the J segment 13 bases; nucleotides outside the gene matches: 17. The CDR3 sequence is CASSPPTGSKNIQFF. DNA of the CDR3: TGTGCCAGCAGCCCCCCGACAGGGTCCAAAAACATTCAGTTCTTC.

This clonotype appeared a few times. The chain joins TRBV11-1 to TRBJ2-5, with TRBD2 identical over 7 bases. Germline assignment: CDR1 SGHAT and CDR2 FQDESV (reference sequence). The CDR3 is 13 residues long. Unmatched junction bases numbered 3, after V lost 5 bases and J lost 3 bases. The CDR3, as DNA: TGTGCCAGCAGCGTCCTAGCGGAAGAGACCCAGTACTTC. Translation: CASSVLAEETQYF.

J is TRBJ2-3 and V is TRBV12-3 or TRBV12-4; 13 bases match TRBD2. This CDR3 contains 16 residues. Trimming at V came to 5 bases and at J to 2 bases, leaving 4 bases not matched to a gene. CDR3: CASSTTSGGATDTQYF. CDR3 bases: TGTGCCAGCAGTACTACTAGCGGGGGGGCCACAGATACGCAGTATTTT.

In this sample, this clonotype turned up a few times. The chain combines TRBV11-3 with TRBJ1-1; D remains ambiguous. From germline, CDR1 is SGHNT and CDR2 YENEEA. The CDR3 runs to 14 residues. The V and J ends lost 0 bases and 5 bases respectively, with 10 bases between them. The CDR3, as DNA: TGTGCCAGCAGCTTAGATCTGGAGTGGACTGAAGCTTTCTTT. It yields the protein CASSLDLEWTEAFF.

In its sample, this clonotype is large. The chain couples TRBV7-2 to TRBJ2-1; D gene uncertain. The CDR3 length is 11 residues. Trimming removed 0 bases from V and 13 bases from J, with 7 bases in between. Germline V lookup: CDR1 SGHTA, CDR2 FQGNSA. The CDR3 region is CASSLAETQFF. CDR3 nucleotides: TGTGCCAGCAGCTTAGCAGAGACCCAGTTCTTC.

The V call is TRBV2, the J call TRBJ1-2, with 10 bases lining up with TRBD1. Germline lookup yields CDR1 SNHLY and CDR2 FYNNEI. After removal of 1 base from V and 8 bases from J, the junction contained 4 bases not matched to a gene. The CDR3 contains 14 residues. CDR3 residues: CASSEGGQGLGYTF. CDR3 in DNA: TGTGCCAGCAGTGAAGGGGGACAGGGGCTAGGCTACACCTTC.

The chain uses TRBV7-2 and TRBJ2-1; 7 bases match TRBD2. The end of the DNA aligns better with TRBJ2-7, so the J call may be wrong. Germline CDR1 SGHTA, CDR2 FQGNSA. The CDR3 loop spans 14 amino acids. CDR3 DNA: TGTGCCAGCAGCTTAGCCGGCGGGAGCTACGAGCAGTACTTC. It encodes CASSLAGGSYEQYF.

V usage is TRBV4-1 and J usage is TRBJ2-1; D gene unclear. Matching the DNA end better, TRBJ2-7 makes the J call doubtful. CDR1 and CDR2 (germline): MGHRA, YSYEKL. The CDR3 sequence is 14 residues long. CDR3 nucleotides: TGCGCCAGCAGCCAAGTAATTCGTGTGGACGAGCAGTACTTC. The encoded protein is CASSQVIRVDEQYF.

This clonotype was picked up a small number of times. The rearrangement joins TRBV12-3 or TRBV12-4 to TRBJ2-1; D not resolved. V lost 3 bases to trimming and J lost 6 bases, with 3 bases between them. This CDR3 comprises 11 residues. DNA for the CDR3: TGTGCCAGCAGTTTTCTCAATGAGCAGTTCTTC. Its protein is CASSFLNEQFF.

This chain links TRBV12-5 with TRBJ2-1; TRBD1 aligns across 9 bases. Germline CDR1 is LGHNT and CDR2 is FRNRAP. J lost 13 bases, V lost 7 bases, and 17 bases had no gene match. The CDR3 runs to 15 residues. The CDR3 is CASVQGQGGVETQFF. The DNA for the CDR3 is TGTGCTAGTGTCCAGGGACAGGGAGGGGTAGAGACCCAGTTCTTC.

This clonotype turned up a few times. DNA for the CDR3: TGTGCCAGCAGTCACCGAGGGGCTAGCGGGAGGGCCAATGAGCAGTTCTTC. It translates to CASSHRGASGRANEQFF. The rearrangement joins TRBV12-3 or TRBV12-4 to TRBJ2-5; 12 nucleotides match TRBD2. The better agreement between TRBJ2-1 and the DNA end casts doubt on the J call. CDR3 length: 17 amino acids.

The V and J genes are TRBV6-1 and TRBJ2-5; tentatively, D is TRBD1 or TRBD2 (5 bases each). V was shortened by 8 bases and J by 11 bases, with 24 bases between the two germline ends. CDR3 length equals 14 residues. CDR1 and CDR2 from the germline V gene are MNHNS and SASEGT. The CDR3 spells CASARDLVWNEQYF. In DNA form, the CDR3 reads TGTGCCAGCGCAAGGGACCTGGTCTGGAATGAGCAGTACTTC.

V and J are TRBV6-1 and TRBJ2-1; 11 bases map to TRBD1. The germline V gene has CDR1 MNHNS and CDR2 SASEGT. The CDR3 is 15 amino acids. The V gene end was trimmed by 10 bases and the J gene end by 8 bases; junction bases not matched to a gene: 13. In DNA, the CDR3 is TGTGCCACAAAACCGTTGGGACAGGGGGTCGATGAGCAGTTCTTC. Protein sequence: CATKPLGQGVDEQFF.

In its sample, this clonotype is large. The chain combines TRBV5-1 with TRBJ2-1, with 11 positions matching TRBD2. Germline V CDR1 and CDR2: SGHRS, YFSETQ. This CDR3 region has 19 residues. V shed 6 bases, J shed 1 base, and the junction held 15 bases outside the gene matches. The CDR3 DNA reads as TGCGCCAGCACTCCAGGATTGACTAGCGGGGCGGGATCCTACAATGAGCAGTTCTTC. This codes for CASTPGLTSGAGSYNEQFF.

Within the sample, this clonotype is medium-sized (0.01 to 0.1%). CDR3: CASSYEGADTGELFF. The CDR3 DNA reads as TGTGCCAGCAGTTACGAGGGGGCGGACACCGGGGAGCTGTTTTTT. The chain couples TRBV6-6 to TRBJ2-2; 7 nucleotides line up with TRBD1. Per the germline V gene, CDR1 is MNHNY and CDR2 is SVGAGI (reference sequence). This CDR3 contains 15 residues. V gave up 2 bases and J gave up 3 bases; unmatched junction bases: 3.

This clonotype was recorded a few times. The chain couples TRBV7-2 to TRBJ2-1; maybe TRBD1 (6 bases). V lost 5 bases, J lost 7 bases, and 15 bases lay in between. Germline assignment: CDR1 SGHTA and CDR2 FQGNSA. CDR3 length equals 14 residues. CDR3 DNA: TGTGCCAGCAGCGCTGGAAACAGGGTTAATGAGCAGTTCTTC. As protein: CASSAGNRVNEQFF.

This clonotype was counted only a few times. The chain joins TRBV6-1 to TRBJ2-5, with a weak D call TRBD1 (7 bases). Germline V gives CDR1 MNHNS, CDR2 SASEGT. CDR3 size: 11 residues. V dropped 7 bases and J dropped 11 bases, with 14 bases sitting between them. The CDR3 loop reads CASTRGTAQYF. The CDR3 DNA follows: TGTGCCAGCACCCGCGGGACAGCTCAGTACTTC.

The CDR3 DNA sequence: TGTGCCAGCAGGCCCGACCCGGACAGACCTGAAGCTTTCTTT. This encodes CASRPDPDRPEAFF. This chain connects TRBV6-1 to TRBJ1-1, with D perhaps TRBD1 (6 bases). Germline CDR1 MNHNS, CDR2 SASEGT. This CDR3 is 14 amino acids long. Between the trimmed V and J ends, which lost 6 bases and 6 bases, there was a span of 17 bases.

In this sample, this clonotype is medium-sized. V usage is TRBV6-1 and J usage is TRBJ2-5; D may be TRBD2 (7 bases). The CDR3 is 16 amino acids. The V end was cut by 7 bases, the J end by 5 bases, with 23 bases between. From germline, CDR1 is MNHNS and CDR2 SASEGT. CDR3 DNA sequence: TGTGCCAGCACTCGAGTGGGGGCGGGAGCGGAGGAGACCCAGTACTTC. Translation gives CASTRVGAGAEETQYF.

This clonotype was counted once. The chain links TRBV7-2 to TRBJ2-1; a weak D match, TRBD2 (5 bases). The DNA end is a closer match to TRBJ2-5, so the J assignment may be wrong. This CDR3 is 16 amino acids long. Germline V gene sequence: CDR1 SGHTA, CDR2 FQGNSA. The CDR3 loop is CASSLDSGGLQETQYF. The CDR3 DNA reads TGTGCCAGCAGCTTAGACAGCGGTGGGCTCCAAGAGACCCAGTACTTC.